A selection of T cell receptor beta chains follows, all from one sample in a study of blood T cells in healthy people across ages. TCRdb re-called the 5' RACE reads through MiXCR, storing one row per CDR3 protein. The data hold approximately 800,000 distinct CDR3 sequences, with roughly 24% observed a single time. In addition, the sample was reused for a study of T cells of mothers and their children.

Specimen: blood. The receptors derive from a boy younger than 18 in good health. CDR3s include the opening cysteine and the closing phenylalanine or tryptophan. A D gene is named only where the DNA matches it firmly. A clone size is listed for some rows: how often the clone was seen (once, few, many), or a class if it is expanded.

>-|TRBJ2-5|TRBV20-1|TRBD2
TGCAGTGCTAGGTCGCTAGCGGGAGCGGGCCCGGTAGAGACCCAGTACTTC
CSARSLAGAGPVETQYF
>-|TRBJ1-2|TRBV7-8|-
TGTGCCAGCAGTCACGCCCGGACGGTGGCTAACTATGGCTACACCTTC
CASSHARTVANYGYTF
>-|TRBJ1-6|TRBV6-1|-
TGTGCAGGGCGTACAGGGAGCTCCTATAATTCACCCCTCCACTTT
CAGRTGSSYNSPLHF
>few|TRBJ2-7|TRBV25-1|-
TGTGCCAGCAGTTTAGGGACCCACTACGAGCAGTACTTC
CASSLGTHYEQYF
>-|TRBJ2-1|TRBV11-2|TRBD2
TGTGCCAGCATCTTACTAGCGGGGGATCAGGGTGAGCAGTTCTTC
CASILLAGDQGEQFF
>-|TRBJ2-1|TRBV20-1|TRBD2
TGCAGTGCTAGAGATTCCCAGCGGGGGATTGAGGATGAGCAGCTCTTC
CSARDSQRGIEDEQLF
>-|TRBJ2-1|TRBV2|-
TGTGCCAGCAGTGACGGCAGTGGCTCCTACAATGAGCAGTTCTTC
CASSDGSGSYNEQFF
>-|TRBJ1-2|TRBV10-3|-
TGTGCCACGACTAGGACGGAGTCTAACTATGGCTACACCTTC
CATTRTESNYGYTF
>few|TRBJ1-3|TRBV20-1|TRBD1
TGCAGTGCTAGAGGGGGACAGGGTATTGGGAACACCATATATTTT
CSARGGQGIGNTIYF
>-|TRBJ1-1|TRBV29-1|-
TGCAGCGTTAGCAGACCTATGAACACTGAAGCTTTCTTT
CSVSRPMNTEAFF
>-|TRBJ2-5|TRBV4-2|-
TGTGCCAGCAGCCAAGATGGCGGCCCGGTCGGGGAGACCCAGTACTTC
CASSQDGGPVGETQYF
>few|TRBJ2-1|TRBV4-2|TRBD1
TGTGCCAGCAGCCAACTAACCGGGACAGGGCGTTCCAATGAGCAGTTCTTC
CASSQLTGTGRSNEQFF
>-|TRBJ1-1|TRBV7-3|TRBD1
TGTGCCAGCAGCGCCTCCGGGACAGTGGGCTCTTCGAACACTGAAGCTTTCTTT
CASSASGTVGSSNTEAFF
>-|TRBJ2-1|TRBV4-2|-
TGTGCCAGCAGCCAAGAGATTTGGGGGAGCTCCTACAATGAGCAGTTCTTC
CASSQEIWGSSYNEQFF
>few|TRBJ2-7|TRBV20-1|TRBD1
TGCAGTGCCTGGGGACAGGGAGACTACGAGCAGTACTTC
CSAWGQGDYEQYF
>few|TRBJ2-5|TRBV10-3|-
TGTGCCATCAGTGAGCGGGAGAGACGACAAGAGACCCAGTACTTC
CAISERERRQETQYF
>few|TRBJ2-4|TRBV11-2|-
TGTGCCAGCAGCTTATGGGGCCCCAAAAACATTCAGTACTTC
CASSLWGPKNIQYF
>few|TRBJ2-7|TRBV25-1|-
TGTGCCAGCAGTGAAGCCATGGGAATAGAGGACGAGCAGTACTTC
CASSEAMGIEDEQYF
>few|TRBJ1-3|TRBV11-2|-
TGTGCCAGCAGCCCATACACACGGGGGCCTGGAAACACCATATATTTT
CASSPYTRGPGNTIYF
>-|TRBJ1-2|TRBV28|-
TGTGCCAGCAAGGAGGGCAACTATGGCTACACCTTC
CASKEGNYGYTF
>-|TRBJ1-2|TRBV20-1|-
TGCAGTGCTAGACCACGATTGCTTGGAGGGAACTATGGCTACACCTTC
CSARPRLLGGNYGYTF
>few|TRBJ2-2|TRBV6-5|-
TGTGCCAGCAGTTACGGCGTAGGGACCGGGGAGCTGTTTTTT
CASSYGVGTGELFF
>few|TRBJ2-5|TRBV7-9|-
TGTGCCAGCAGCCCGATTGACAGGTCGCCCGGTGAGACCCAGTACTTC
CASSPIDRSPGETQYF
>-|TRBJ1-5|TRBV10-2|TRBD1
TGCGCCAGCAACCCGACAGGGGGCAATCAGCCCCAGCATTTT
CASNPTGGNQPQHF
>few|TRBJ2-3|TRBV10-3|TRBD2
TGTGCCATCAGTGGGATAAGCGGGGAGGGCACAGATACGCAGTATTTT
CAISGISGEGTDTQYF
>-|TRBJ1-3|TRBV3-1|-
TGTGCCAGCACCCCGTTGGGAGGCTCTGGAAACACCATATATTTT
CASTPLGGSGNTIYF
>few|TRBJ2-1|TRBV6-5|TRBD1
TGTGCCAGCAGTTACCCACCTCCGGGACAGCTTGTACCCTCCTACAATGAGCAGTTCTTC
CASSYPPPGQLVPSYNEQFF
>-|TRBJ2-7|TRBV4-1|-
TGCGCCAGCAGCCAGGGAGGAGGGCTCGAGCAGTACTTC
CASSQGGGLEQYF
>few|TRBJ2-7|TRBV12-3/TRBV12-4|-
TGTGCCAGCAGCCCGGGCGGGGCGGGGGAGCAGTACTTC
CASSPGGAGEQYF
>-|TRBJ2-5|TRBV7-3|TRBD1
TGTGCCAGCAGCCCAGGGACAGGGGAGTTTCCAGAGACCCAGTACTTC
CASSPGTGEFPETQYF
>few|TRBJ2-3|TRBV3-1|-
TGTGCCAGCAGCCAGGTTGGACGGAGCACAGATACGCAGTATTTT
CASSQVGRSTDTQYF
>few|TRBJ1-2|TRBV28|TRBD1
TGTGCCAGCAGCTTGACTCTACAGGGGCTCTATGGCTACACCTTC
CASSLTLQGLYGYTF
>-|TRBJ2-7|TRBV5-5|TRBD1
TGTGCCAGCAGTCGTACGGGACAGAGCTCCTACGAGCAGTACTTC
CASSRTGQSSYEQYF
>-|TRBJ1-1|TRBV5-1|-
TGCGCCAGCAGCCCACGGGACATCCGCTCCACTGAAGCTTTCTTT
CASSPRDIRSTEAFF
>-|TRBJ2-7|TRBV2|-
TGTGCCAGCAGTGGTGGCAGGGATTGGGAGCAGTACTTC
CASSGGRDWEQYF
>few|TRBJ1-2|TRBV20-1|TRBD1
TGCAGTGCTTTTACTACAGGGGATCATGGCTACACCTTC
CSAFTTGDHGYTF
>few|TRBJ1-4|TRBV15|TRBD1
TGTGCCACCAGCGGACAGGGTCATAGGGTTGACGAAAAACTGTTTTTT
CATSGQGHRVDEKLFF
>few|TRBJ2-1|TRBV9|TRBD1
TGTGCCAGCAGCGTCGCGACAGGGGGCCGTCAGTTCTTC
CASSVATGGRQFF
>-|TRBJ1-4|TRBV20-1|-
TGCAGTGCTTCCGACAGTGAAAAACTGTTTTTT
CSASDSEKLFF
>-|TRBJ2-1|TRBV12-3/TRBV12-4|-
TGTGCCAGCAGTGGGGGCGGGGTCAATGAGCAGTTCTTC
CASSGGGVNEQFF
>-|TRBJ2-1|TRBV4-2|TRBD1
TGTGCCAGCAGCCAACTTGGGACAGTCAATGAGCAGTTCTTC
CASSQLGTVNEQFF
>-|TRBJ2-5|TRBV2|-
TGTGCCAGCAGGAAGACAGATCTGAGTGAGCAGTACTTC
CASRKTDLSEQYF
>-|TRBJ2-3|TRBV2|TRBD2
TGTGCCAGCAGTCGCAGGGGGACTAGCGGGGGGGTCACAGATACGCAGTATTTT
CASSRRGTSGGVTDTQYF
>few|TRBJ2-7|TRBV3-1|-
TGTGCCAGCAGCCAAGAAGTACAGTCCTACGAGCAGTACTTC
CASSQEVQSYEQYF
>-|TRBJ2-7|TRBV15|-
TGTGCCACCAGTCTCGAGGACGGGTTCGCGACCTACGAGCAGTACTTC
CATSLEDGFATYEQYF